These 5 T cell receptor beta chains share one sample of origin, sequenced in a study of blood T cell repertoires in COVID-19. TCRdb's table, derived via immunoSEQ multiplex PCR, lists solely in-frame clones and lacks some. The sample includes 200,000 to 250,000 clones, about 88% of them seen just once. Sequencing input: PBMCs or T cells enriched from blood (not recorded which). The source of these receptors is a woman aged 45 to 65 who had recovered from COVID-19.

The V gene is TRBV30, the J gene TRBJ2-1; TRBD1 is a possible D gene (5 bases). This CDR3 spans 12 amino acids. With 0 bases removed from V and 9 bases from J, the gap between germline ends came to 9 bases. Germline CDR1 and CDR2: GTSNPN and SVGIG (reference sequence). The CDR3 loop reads CAWSVGAGEQFF. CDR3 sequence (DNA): TGTGCCTGGAGTGTTGGGGCTGGTGAGCAGTTCTTC.

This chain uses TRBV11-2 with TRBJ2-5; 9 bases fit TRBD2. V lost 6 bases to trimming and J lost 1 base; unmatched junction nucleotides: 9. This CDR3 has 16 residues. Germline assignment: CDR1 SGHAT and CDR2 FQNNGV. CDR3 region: CASRPGLAMSQETQYF. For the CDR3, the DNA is TGTGCCAGCAGGCCGGGACTAGCTATGTCCCAAGAGACCCAGTACTTC.

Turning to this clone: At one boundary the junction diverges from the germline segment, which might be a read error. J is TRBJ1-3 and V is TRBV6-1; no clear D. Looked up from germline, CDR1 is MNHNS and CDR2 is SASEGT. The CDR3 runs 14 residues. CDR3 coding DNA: TGTGCCAGCAGAGAAGTTTACTCTGGAAACACCATATATTTT. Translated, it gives CASREVYSGNTIYF.

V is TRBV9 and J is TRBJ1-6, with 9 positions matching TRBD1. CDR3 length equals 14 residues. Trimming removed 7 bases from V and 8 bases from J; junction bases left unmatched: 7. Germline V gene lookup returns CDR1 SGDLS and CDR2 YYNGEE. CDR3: CASATGGWDSPLHF. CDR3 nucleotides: TGTGCCAGCGCCACAGGGGGCTGGGATTCACCCCTCCACTTT.

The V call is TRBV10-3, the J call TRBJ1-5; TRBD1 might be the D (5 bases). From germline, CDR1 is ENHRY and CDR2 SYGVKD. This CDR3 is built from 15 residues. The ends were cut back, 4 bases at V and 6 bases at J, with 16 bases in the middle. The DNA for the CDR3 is TGTGCCATCAGTGCGGGGGGAGGGAGTGGTCAGCCCCAGCATTTT. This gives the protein CAISAGGGSGQPQHF.